The clone carrying this T cell receptor (beta chain) was picked up many times. It was by 5'RACE with 10-nucleotide random UMIs that the cDNA was made. TCRdb re-called the 5' RACE reads through MiXCR, storing one row per CDR3 protein. This table has about 59,000 distinct CDR3 sequences, 3% to 4% appearing once. This entry comes from a study of neurological immune-mediated disorders. Study as a whole: The disease course was relapsing-remitting in 31 and secondary progressive in about 9% of the 34 multiple sclerosis patients.

The unsorted libraries had their origin in 2 million PBMCs stored at -80 C. The CDR3 has 18 residues. Germline CDR1 is WSHSY and CDR2 is SAAADI. The junction had 17 bases not matched to a gene; V was cut back by 2 bases and J by 9 bases. The source of this sequence is a woman aged 25-40 years with multiple sclerosis. The chain joins TRBV10-2 to TRBJ2-1; 9 nucleotides match TRBD2. The sample comprised PBMCs. The CDR3 loop is CASSEPGGGRARGFEQFF. CDR3 coding DNA: TGCGCCAGCAGTGAGCCCGGAGGCGGGAGGGCCCGCGGGTTTGAGCAGTTCTTC.